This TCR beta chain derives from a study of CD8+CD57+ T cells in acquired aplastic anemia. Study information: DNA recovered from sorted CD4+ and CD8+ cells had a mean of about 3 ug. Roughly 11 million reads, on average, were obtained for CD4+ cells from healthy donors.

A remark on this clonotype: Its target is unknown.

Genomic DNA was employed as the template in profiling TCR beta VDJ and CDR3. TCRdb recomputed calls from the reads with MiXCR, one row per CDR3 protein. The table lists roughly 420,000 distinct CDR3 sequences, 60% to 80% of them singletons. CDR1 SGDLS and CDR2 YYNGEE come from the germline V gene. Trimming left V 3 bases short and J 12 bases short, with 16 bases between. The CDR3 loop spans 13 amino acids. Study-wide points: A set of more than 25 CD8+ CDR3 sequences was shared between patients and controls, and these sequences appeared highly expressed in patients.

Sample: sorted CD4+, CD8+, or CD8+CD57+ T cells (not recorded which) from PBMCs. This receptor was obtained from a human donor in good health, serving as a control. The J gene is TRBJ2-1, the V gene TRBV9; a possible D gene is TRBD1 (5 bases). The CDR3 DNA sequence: TGTGCCAGCAGCGGTCTGGGGCCCTATGGGCAGTTCTTC. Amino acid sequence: CASSGLGPYGQFF.